Listed here are 15 T cell receptor beta chains from one sample, sequenced in a study of PD-1 blockade in classical Hodgkin lymphoma. Clones were read by immunoSEQ multiplex PCR, and TCRdb kept only the in-frame ones, dropping some. Of roughly 42,000 clones listed, 76% are singletons. The patients all showed relapse after autologous stem cell transplantation, while their brentuximab vedotin exposure varied. The sequencing here drew on peripheral blood mononuclear cells (PBMCs), taken at baseline. All receptors derive from a human donor with classical Hodgkin lymphoma.

The chain is built from TRBV4-2 and TRBJ2-1, with 7 bases that match TRBD2. Germline V CDR1 and CDR2: LGHNA, YNFKEQ. The CDR3 runs 17 residues. Germline trimming cut 0 bases from V and 0 bases from J; bases unmatched to any gene: 5. The CDR3 DNA is TGTGCCAGCAGCCAAGACCCTAGCGGAAGCTCCTACAATGAGCAGTTCTTC. Encoded protein: CASSQDPSGSSYNEQFF.

The chain combines TRBV27 with TRBJ2-3; tentative D call: TRBD1 (5 bases). Trimming took 7 bases from V and 8 from J, leaving 16 bases between them. The CDR3 contains 13 residues. CDR1 and CDR2 from the germline V gene are MNHEY and SMNVEV (reference sequence). As DNA, the CDR3 is TGTGCCAGCACGTTTGGGGCGTCTGGTACGCAGTATTTT. Protein: CASTFGASGTQYF.

The chain is built from TRBV27 and TRBJ2-3, with 11 bases lining up with TRBD2. V lost 4 bases and J lost 2; bases outside the gene matches: 5. In germline, CDR1 is MNHEY, CDR2 SMNVEV (reference sequence). This CDR3 comprises 16 residues. In nucleotides, the CDR3 is TGTGCCAGCAGTTCGGGGACTAGCGGATACACAGATACGCAGTATTTT. Protein product: CASSSGTSGYTDTQYF.

Here the CDR3 DNA reads TGTGCCTGGAGTACGTGGGGACCCTCCTACGAGCAGTACTTC. Translation gives CAWSTWGPSYEQYF. The chain is built from TRBV30 and TRBJ2-7; D possibly matches TRBD1 or TRBD2 (5 bases each). Deletions cut 2 bases from V and 0 bases from J, with 11 bases between. This CDR3 is built from 14 residues. From germline, CDR1 is GTSNPN and CDR2 SVGIG (reference sequence).

This clone turned up a few times. This chain connects TRBV7-2 to TRBJ2-7, with unresolved D. CDR3 length: 13 amino acids. V was shortened by 3 bases and J by 0 bases, with 6 bases between the two germline ends. Germline V gene lookup returns CDR1 SGHTA and CDR2 FQGNSA. CDR3 sequence: CASSLTPSYEQYF. CDR3 coding DNA: TGTGCCAGCAGCTTGACCCCCTCCTACGAGCAGTACTTC.

The rearrangement links TRBV6-1 to TRBJ1-2; D gene unclear. The ends were cut back, 7 bases at V and 2 bases at J, with 11 bases in the middle. CDR1 is MNHNS and CDR2 is SASEGT in the germline V gene. The CDR3 contains 13 residues. CDR3 bases: TGTGCCAGCACCACGGTAGGGAACTATGGCTACACCTTC. It translates to CASTTVGNYGYTF.

This clone was seen only once. The chain is built from TRBV2 and TRBJ1-3; D not resolved. CDR3 length equals 17 residues. The V and J ends lost 4 bases and 4 bases respectively, with 20 bases between them. CDR1 and CDR2 (germline): SNHLY, FYNNEI. This chain's CDR3 is CASSAHPGSRSGNTIYF. In nucleotides, the CDR3 is TGTGCCAGCAGTGCTCACCCCGGGTCACGGAGCGGAAACACCATATATTTT.

CDR3 amino acids: CASSPKTGGGETQYF. DNA for the CDR3: TGTGCCAGCAGCCCGAAGACAGGGGGCGGAGAGACCCAGTACTTC. The chain employs TRBV7-2 and TRBJ2-5, with 10 positions matching TRBD1. Germline lookup yields CDR1 SGHTA and CDR2 FQGNSA. The CDR3 has 15 residues. After removal of 5 bases from V and 4 bases from J, the junction contained 7 bases not matched to a gene.

Of note for this clone: Other DNA sequences from this sample encode an identical CDR3 as well. V usage is TRBV6-1 and J usage is TRBJ1-5; TRBD1 matches at 7 bases. Losses at the gene ends were 8 bases for V and 3 bases for J; bases not matched to a gene: 4. From germline, CDR1 is MNHNS and CDR2 SASEGT. There are 13 residues in the CDR3. Here the CDR3 DNA reads TGTGCCAGCTCCACAGGGGTCAATCAGCCCCAGCATTTT. Residues: CASSTGVNQPQHF.

The gene calls are TRBV9 and TRBJ2-5; 7 nucleotides match TRBD2. V was pared by 4 bases and J by 2 bases, with 8 bases of the junction left unmatched. The CDR3 is 15 residues long. Germline CDR1 is SGDLS and CDR2 is YYNGEE. The chain's CDR3 is CASSTRPSGQETQYF. The DNA for the CDR3 is TGTGCCAGCAGCACACGTCCTAGCGGTCAAGAGACCCAGTACTTC.

The V and J genes are TRBV7-6 and TRBJ2-2, with 16 bases lining up with TRBD2. Per germline, CDR1 SGHVS and CDR2 FNYEAQ. CDR3 length equals 18 residues. The junction had 2 bases not matched to a gene; V was cut back by 4 bases and J by 0 bases. CDR3: CASSSGLAGGPNTGELFF. The CDR3 region has the DNA TGTGCCAGCAGCTCGGGACTAGCGGGAGGGCCGAACACCGGGGAGCTGTTTTTT.

This clone was found a few times. V usage is TRBV6-5 and J usage is TRBJ1-5, with D possibly being TRBD1 (6 bases). CDR3 length equals 14 residues. V lost 7 bases, J lost 1 base, and 11 bases lay in between. Germline V gene lookup returns CDR1 MNHEY and CDR2 SVGAGI. The CDR3 region is CASNPTGSNQPQHF. In DNA, the CDR3 is TGTGCCAGCAATCCAACAGGGAGCAATCAGCCCCAGCATTTT.

V gene TRBV6-5 combines with J gene TRBJ2-7, with D maybe TRBD2 (6 bases). This CDR3 comprises 13 residues. The germline V gene has CDR1 MNHEY and CDR2 SVGAGI. Between the trimmed V and J ends, which lost 6 bases and 4 bases, there was a span of 13 bases. The CDR3: CASRPGLLYEQYF. CDR3 coding DNA: TGTGCCAGCAGACCGGGACTCTTGTACGAGCAGTACTTC.

This rearrangement joins TRBV18 to TRBJ1-1; unclear D gene. The CDR3 length is 13 residues. V gave up 3 bases and J gave up 0 bases, with 5 bases separating them. Germline lookup yields CDR1 KGHSH and CDR2 LQKENI. Here the CDR3 reads CASSPQLNTEAFF. CDR3 sequence (DNA): TGTGCCAGCTCACCTCAACTGAACACTGAAGCTTTCTTT.

V usage is TRBV18 and J usage is TRBJ2-7, with D possibly being TRBD1 (6 bases). Trimming shortened V by 4 bases and J by 4 bases, and 14 bases separated the two germline ends. This CDR3 is built from 14 residues. Germline CDR1 KGHSH, CDR2 LQKENI. CDR3 DNA: TGTGCCAGCTCACAAGCCAGGGGTAATTACGAGCAGTACTTC. Its translation: CASSQARGNYEQYF.